What follows is one TCR beta chain and its context. The sample comes from a study of blood T cell repertoires in COVID-19. Turning to the study itself: Material from acute and convalescent COVID-19 was sourced from the United States, Italy and Spain. Sources were T cells, B-cell-depleted T cells, or PBMCs; the material itself was cDNA or gDNA.

Unmatched junction bases numbered 4, after V lost 4 bases and J lost 5 bases. Germline V lookup: CDR1 SNHLY, CDR2 FYNNEI. CDR3 length equals 13 residues. Authors' methods: Counts of nucleated cells, estimated from reference gene primer amplification, were obtained. The protocol was immunoSEQ multiplex PCR, while the TCRdb copy is restricted to in-frame clones and leaves out a portion. For V, J and clone size, that table is used; D and trimming come from the DNA. The table lists 34,000 or so clones, approximately 88% of them singletons, with 11% to 15% in the top ten. Material for sequencing was peripheral blood. The chain combines TRBV2 with TRBJ2-5; 7 bases map to TRBD2. This receptor was identified in a man aged 55 to 70 with active COVID-19. Written as DNA, the CDR3 is TGTGCCAGCAGTGGGGGAGGGTGGGAGACCCAGTACTTC. It is translated as CASSGGGWETQYF.